One sample yielded the 15 T cell receptor beta chains listed below, sequenced in a study of CD4 T cell repertoires in COVID-19. Profiled with immunoSEQ multiplex PCR; TCRdb holds only in-frame clones, not every one. This sample has over 75,000 clones, with about four fifths found just once. Sequences were derived from CD4+ T cells from peripheral blood, sampled after recovery from COVID-19. These receptors were obtained from a human donor who had COVID-19.

The chain carries TRBV12-3 or TRBV12-4 and TRBJ1-1; 8 nucleotides align to TRBD1. Germline trimming cut 5 bases from V and 3 bases from J; bases unmatched to any gene: 2. This CDR3 is built from 13 residues. The CDR3 DNA is TGTGCCAGCAGTACAGGGGGATACACTGAAGCTTTCTTT. Residues: CASSTGGYTEAFF.

The J gene is TRBJ1-4, the V gene TRBV5-1, with TRBD1 as a possible D gene (5 bases). The ends were cut back, 3 bases at V and 8 bases at J, with 17 bases in the middle. The CDR3 is made up of 15 amino acids. Germline CDR1 and CDR2: SGHRS and YFSETQ. CDR3 sequence reads: CASSSGSGLREKLFF. The CDR3 DNA follows: TGCGCCAGCAGCTCGGGGTCAGGGCTAAGGGAAAAACTGTTTTTT.

The V and J genes are TRBV24-1 and TRBJ2-5; D possibly corresponds to TRBD1 (6 bases). The germline V and J ends were trimmed by 4 bases and 2 bases, with 19 bases remaining between them. Germline values: CDR1 KGHDR, CDR2 SFDVKD. This CDR3 has 17 residues. CDR3 nucleotide sequence: TGTGCCACCAGTGACCGCTCCGGGACACGACTTCAAGAGACCCAGTACTTC. Amino acids: CATSDRSGTRLQETQYF.

The gene calls are TRBV5-1 and TRBJ2-1; D unclear. The CDR3 contains 13 residues. Trimming stripped 4 bases from V and 5 bases from J, with 10 bases between. Germline CDR1 reads SGHRS; CDR2 reads YFSETQ. The DNA for the CDR3 is TGCGCCAGCAGCATCGGTAGCAACAATGAGCAGTTCTTC. It specifies CASSIGSNNEQFF.

The chain uses TRBV12-5 and TRBJ1-1; D call uncertain. The germline V gene has CDR1 LGHNT and CDR2 FRNRAP. The V end was cut by 4 bases, the J end by 8 bases, with 11 bases between. The CDR3 sequence is 12 residues long. CDR3 in amino acids: CASGSPGTEAFF. The CDR3 DNA reads as TGTGCTAGTGGTTCCCCGGGAACAGAAGCTTTCTTT.

J is TRBJ1-2 and V is TRBV12-3 or TRBV12-4; 7 bases line up with TRBD1. CDR3 length equals 13 residues. V shed 5 bases, J shed 6 bases, and the junction held 6 bases outside the gene matches. The CDR3 loop is CASSPGGQDGYTF. CDR3 coding DNA: TGTGCCAGCAGTCCCGGTGGACAGGATGGCTACACCTTC.

This chain links TRBV19 with TRBJ1-3; tentative D call: TRBD1 (5 bases). Trimming shortened V by 5 bases and J by 1 base, and 12 bases separated the two germline ends. The CDR3 sequence is 15 residues long. The germline V gene has CDR1 LNHDA and CDR2 SQIVND (reference sequence). Here the CDR3 reads CASSRQRESGNTIYF. The CDR3 DNA reads TGTGCCAGTAGTCGACAGCGGGAGTCTGGAAACACCATATATTTT.

V gene TRBV5-4 combines with J gene TRBJ1-2; D remains unclear. The CDR3 loop spans 13 amino acids. Trimming stripped 4 bases from V and 8 bases from J, with 15 bases between. Per germline, CDR1 SGHNT and CDR2 YYREEE (reference sequence). The CDR3 DNA reads as TGTGCCAGCAGCCTGACCTCTTTTGGCGGCTACACCTTC. Protein product: CASSLTSFGGYTF.

The genes are TRBV6-5 and TRBJ2-7; no clear D gene. CDR3 size: 14 residues. V was cut by 0 bases and J by 1 base, with 7 bases left in between. The germline V gene has CDR1 MNHEY and CDR2 SVGAGI. The CDR3 coding sequence is TGTGCCAGCAGTTACTCGTTTGAGTCCTACGAGCAGTACTTC. It translates to CASSYSFESYEQYF.

This chain links TRBV2 with TRBJ2-3, with 7 bases matching TRBD1. The CDR3 has 15 residues. Germline CDR1 is SNHLY and CDR2 is FYNNEI. With 4 bases clipped from V and 0 bases from J, the junction kept 4 bases outside the gene matches. The CDR3 DNA is TGTGCCAGCAGTGCCCGACAGGGAAGCACAGATACGCAGTATTTT. Translated: CASSARQGSTDTQYF.

This chain links TRBV3-1 (or the pseudogene TRBV3-2) with TRBJ2-7; 7 nucleotides agree with TRBD2. The germline V gene has CDR1 LGHDT and CDR2 YNNKEL (reference sequence). Unmatched junction bases numbered 4, after V lost 5 bases and J lost 6 bases. The CDR3 loop spans 12 amino acids. CDR3 amino acids: CASSTRTSEQYF. The DNA for the CDR3 is TGTGCCAGCAGCACACGGACTAGCGAGCAGTACTTC.

V and J are TRBV27 and TRBJ1-3; D may be TRBD1 (6 bases). In germline, CDR1 is MNHEY, CDR2 SMNVEV (reference sequence). Trimming shortened V by 2 bases and J by 2 bases, and 13 bases separated the two germline ends. The CDR3 spans 16 residues. The CDR3, as DNA: TGTGCCAGCAGTTTAAGGGGGGCAGTGGCTGGAAACACCATATATTTT. Its translation is CASSLRGAVAGNTIYF.

The genes are TRBV5-1 and TRBJ2-3; D call uncertain. Germline V gene lookup returns CDR1 SGHRS and CDR2 YFSETQ. V was trimmed by 2 bases and J by 2 bases, leaving 9 bases between them. CDR3 length: 14 residues. DNA of the CDR3: TGCGCCAGCAGCTTCCCAGCCGACACAGATACGCAGTATTTT. Translated, it gives CASSFPADTDTQYF. Filled out from reference TRBV5-1 and TRBJ2-3, the complete variable domain reads KAGVTQTPRYLIKTRGQQVTLSCSPISGHRSVSWYQQTPGQGLQFLFEYFSETQRNKGNFPGRFSGRQFSNSRSEMNVSTLELGDSALYLCASSFPADTDTQYFGPGTRLTVL.

The CDR3 DNA reads as TGTGCCAGCAGCCTACACTCAGGGGATCAGCCCCAGCATTTT. It translates to CASSLHSGDQPQHF. The chain is built from TRBV7-9 and TRBJ1-5, with D maybe TRBD1 (6 bases). The V end was cut by 5 bases, the J end by 5 bases, with 13 bases between. This CDR3 is built from 14 residues. CDR1 and CDR2 from the germline V gene are SEHNR and FQNEAQ (reference sequence).

The V call is TRBV5-1, the J call TRBJ2-7, with 7 bases matching TRBD2. J lost 1 base, V lost 4 bases, and 8 bases had no gene match. This CDR3 is built from 15 residues. Germline CDR1 SGHRS, CDR2 YFSETQ. CDR3 protein: CASSISGARSYEQYF. DNA for the CDR3: TGCGCCAGCAGCATAAGCGGGGCCCGTTCCTACGAGCAGTACTTC.